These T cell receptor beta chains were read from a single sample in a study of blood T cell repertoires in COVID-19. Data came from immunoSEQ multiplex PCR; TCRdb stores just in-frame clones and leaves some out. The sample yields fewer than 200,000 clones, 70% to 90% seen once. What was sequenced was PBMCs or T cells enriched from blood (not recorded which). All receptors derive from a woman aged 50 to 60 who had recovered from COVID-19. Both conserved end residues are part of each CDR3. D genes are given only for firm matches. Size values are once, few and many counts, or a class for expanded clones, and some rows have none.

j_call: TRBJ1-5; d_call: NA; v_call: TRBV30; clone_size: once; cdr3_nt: TGTGCCTGGAGTGCTAAGAATCAGCCCCAGCATTTT; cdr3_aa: CAWSAKNQPQHF
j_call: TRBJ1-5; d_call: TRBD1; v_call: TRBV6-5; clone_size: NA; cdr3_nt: TGTGCCAGCAGTCTACGGACAGGGGTTCAGCCCCAGCATTTT; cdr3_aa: CASSLRTGVQPQHF
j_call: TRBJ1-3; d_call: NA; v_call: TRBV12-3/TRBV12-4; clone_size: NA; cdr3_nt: TGTGCCAGCAGCCCGGCTGGAAACACCATATATTTT; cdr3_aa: CASSPAGNTIYF
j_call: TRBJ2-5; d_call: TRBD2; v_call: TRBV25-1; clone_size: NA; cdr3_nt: TGTGCCAGCAGTGAAGGGACTAGCGGACAAGAGACCCAGTACTTC; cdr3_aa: CASSEGTSGQETQYF
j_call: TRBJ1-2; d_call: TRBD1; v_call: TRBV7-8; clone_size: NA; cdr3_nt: TGTGCCAGCAGACAGAAATCGGGACAGGGGACCCATGGCTACACCTTC; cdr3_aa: CASRQKSGQGTHGYTF
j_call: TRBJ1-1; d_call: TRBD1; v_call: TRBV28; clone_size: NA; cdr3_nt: TGTGCCAGCAGTCCAGGGACAGGGAGGATTGAAGCTTTCTTT; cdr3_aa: CASSPGTGRIEAFF
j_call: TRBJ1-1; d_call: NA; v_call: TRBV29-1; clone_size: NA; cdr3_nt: TGCAGCGCTGTGACAGGGAACACTGAAGCTTTCTTT; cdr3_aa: CSAVTGNTEAFF
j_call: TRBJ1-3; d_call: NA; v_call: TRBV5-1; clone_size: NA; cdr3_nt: TGCGCCAGCAGCCAAACGGGTTCTGCCTCTGGAAACACCATATATTTT; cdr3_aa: CASSQTGSASGNTIYF
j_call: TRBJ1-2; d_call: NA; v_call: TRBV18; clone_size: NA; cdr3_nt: TGTGCCAGCTCACACGACAGCGCCTATGGCTACACCTTC; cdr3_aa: CASSHDSAYGYTF
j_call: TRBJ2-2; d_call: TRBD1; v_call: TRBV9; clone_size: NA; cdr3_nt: TGTGCCAGCAGCGACAGGGGGAGCACCGGGGAGCTGTTTTTT; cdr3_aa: CASSDRGSTGELFF
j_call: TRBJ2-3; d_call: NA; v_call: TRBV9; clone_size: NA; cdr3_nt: TGTGCCAGCAGCCCCCGGGTTGCACGCACAGATACGCAGTATTTT; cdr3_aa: CASSPRVARTDTQYF
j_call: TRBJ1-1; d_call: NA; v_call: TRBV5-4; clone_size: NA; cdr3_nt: TGTGCCAGCACTTCAGGGTTGAACACTGAAGCTTTCTTT; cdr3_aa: CASTSGLNTEAFF
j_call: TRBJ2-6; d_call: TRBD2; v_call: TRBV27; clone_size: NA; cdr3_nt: TGTGCCAGCAGTTTATCGATACGGGAGGCTGGGGCCAACGTCCTGACTTTC; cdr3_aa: CASSLSIREAGANVLTF
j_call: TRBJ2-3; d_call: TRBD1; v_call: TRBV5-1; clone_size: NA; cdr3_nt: TGCGCCAGCAGCATCGGGACAGGCGATACGCAGTATTTT; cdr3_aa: CASSIGTGDTQYF
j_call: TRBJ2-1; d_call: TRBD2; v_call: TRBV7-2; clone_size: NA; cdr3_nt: TGTGCCAGCAGCTTAGCCAGCGGGAACACCTACAATGAGCAGTTCTTC; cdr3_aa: CASSLASGNTYNEQFF
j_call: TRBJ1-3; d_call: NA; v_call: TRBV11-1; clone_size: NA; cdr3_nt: TGTGCCAGCAGCTCGAGACAGGCAGGAAACACCATATATTTT; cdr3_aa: CASSSRQAGNTIYF
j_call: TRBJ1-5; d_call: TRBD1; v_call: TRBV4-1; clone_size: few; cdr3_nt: TGCGCCAGCAGCCGGGACAGGGGCAATCAGCCCCAGCATTTT; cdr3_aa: CASSRDRGNQPQHF
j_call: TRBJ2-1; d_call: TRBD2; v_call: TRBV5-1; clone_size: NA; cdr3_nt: TGCGCCAGCAGCTTGCTAGGCCTAGCGGGAGGTTCATACAATGAGCAGTTCTTC; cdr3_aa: CASSLLGLAGGSYNEQFF
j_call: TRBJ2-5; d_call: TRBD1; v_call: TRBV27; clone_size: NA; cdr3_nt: TGTGCCAGCAGTTCCCCGGGACAGCCCCAAGAGACCCAGTACTTC; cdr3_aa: CASSSPGQPQETQYF
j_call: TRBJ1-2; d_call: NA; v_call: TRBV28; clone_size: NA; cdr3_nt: TGTGCCAGCAGTGGGGCTTCTCTATCGGGCTCATATGGCTACACCTTC; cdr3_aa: CASSGASLSGSYGYTF
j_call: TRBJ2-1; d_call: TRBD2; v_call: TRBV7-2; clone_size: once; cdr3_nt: TGTGCCAGCAGCCCCCGGATCTGGACTAGCGGGACCAATGAGCAGTTCTTC; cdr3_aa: CASSPRIWTSGTNEQFF
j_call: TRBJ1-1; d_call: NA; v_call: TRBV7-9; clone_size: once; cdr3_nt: TGTGCCAGCAGCTTGACAGGTATGAACACTGAAGCTTTCTTT; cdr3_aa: CASSLTGMNTEAFF
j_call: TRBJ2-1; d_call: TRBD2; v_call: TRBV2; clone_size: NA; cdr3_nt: TGTGCCAGCACTACCGGGACTAGCCGTTACAATGAGCAGTTCTTC; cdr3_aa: CASTTGTSRYNEQFF
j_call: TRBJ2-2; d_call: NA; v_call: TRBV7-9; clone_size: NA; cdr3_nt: TGTGCCAGCAGCCCCGCAGGGACCGGGGAGCTGTTTTTT; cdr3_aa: CASSPAGTGELFF
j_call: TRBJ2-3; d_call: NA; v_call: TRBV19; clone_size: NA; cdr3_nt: TGTGCCAGTAGTAGATCGGGTCCTACAGATACGCAGTATTTT; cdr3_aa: CASSRSGPTDTQYF
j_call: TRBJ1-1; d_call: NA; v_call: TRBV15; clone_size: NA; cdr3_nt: TGTGCCACCACGCAATGGAACGGGGACACTGAAGCTTTCTTT; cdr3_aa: CATTQWNGDTEAFF
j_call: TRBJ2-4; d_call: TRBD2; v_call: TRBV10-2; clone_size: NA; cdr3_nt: TGCGCCAGCAAGAACGGCGGGAGTGGCAAAAACATTCAGTACTTC; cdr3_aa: CASKNGGSGKNIQYF
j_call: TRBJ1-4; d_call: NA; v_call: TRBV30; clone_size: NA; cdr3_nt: TGTGCCTGGAGTGTTTCACTGAGTAATGAAAAACTGTTTTTT; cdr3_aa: CAWSVSLSNEKLFF
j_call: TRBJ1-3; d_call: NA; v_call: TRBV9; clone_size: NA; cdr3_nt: TGTGCCAGCAGCGTAGCTCTGGAGGGGTACGTCTCTGGAAACACCATATATTTT; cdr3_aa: CASSVALEGYVSGNTIYF
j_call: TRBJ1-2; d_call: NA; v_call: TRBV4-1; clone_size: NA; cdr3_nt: TGCGCCAGCAGCCAAGACGAAGGGGCCAACTATGGCTACACCTTC; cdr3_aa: CASSQDEGANYGYTF
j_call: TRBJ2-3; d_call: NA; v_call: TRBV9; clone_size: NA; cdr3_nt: TGTGCCAGCAGGGGTGGACTCAACACAGATACGCAGTATTTT; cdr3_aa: CASRGGLNTDTQYF
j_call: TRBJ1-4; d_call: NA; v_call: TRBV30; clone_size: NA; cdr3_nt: TGTGCCTGGAGTCCCGGTACAACTAATGAAAAACTGTTTTTT; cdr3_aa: CAWSPGTTNEKLFF
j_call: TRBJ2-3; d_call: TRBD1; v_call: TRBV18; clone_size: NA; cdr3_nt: TGTGCCAGCTCGCCCCCAGGGGGCGCCTTCACAGATACGCAGTATTTT; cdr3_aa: CASSPPGGAFTDTQYF
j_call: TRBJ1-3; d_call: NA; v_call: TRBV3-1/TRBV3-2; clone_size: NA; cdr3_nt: TGTGCCAGCAGCTACTGCTCTGGAAACACCATATATTTT; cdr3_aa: CASSYCSGNTIYF
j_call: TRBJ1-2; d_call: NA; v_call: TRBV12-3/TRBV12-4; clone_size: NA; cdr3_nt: TGTGCCAGCAGGGGGGGGTATGGCTACACCTTC; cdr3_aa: CASRGGYGYTF
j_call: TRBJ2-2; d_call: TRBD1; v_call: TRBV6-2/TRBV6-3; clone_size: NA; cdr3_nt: TGTGCCAGCAGTTCCTCCCCCGACAGGGCGGGCGGGGAGCTGTTTTTT; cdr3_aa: CASSSSPDRAGGELFF
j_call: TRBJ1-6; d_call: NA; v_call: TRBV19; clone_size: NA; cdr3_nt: TGTGCCAGTAGGAGGGAATTTAGGTGGAATTCACCCCTCCACTTT; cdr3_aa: CASRREFRWNSPLHF
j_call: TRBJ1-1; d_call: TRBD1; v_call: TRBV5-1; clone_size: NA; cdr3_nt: TGCGCCAGCAGCTTGGGACAGGGGGCGCCAACTTTCTTT; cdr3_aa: CASSLGQGAPTFF
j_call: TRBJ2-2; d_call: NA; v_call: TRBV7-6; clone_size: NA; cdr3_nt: TGTGCCAGCAGCTTAGAATGGGGCCCACCGACCGGGGAGCTGTTTTTT; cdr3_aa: CASSLEWGPPTGELFF
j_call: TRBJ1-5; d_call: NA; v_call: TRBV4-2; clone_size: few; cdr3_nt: TGTGCCAGCAGCCATGGGGGGGCGGAATCTAAGCCCCAGCATTTT; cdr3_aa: CASSHGGAESKPQHF
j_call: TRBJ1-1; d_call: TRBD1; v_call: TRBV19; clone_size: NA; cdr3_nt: TGTGCCAGTCGTTCTTTGACAGGGGCGGGTACTGAAGCTTTCTTT; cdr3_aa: CASRSLTGAGTEAFF
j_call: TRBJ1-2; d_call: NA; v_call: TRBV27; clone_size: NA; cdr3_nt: TGTGCCAGCAGTCCGTACACCGGGGGAGGGTATGGCTACACCTTC; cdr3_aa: CASSPYTGGGYGYTF
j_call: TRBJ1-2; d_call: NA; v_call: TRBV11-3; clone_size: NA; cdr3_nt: TGTGCCAGCAGCCCTGGAGGGACTTCTCAATATGGCTACACCTTC; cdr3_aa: CASSPGGTSQYGYTF
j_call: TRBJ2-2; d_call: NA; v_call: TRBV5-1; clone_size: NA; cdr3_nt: TGCGCCAGCAGCTTGGGTGAGGCCGACACCGGGGAGCTGTTTTTT; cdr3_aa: CASSLGEADTGELFF
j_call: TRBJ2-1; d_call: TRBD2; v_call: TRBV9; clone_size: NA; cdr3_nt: TGTGCCAGCAGCGTGGGGGGGTCCCTCCCGAGCTCCTACAATGAGCAGTTCTTC; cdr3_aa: CASSVGGSLPSSYNEQFF
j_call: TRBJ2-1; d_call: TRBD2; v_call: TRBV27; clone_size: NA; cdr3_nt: TGTGCCAGCAGTTTAGGACTAGCGGGGGGAATTGAGCAGTTCTTC; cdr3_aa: CASSLGLAGGIEQFF
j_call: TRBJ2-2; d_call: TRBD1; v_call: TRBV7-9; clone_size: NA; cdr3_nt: TGTGCCAGCAGCCTGAATCCCGGGACAGGGGGCGCTTACGGGGAGCTGTTTTTT; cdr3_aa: CASSLNPGTGGAYGELFF
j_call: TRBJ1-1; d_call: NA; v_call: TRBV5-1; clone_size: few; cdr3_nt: TGCGCCAGCAGCTTGGGGGCCCAGGGGCATGGAGTAGCTTTCTTT; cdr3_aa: CASSLGAQGHGVAFF